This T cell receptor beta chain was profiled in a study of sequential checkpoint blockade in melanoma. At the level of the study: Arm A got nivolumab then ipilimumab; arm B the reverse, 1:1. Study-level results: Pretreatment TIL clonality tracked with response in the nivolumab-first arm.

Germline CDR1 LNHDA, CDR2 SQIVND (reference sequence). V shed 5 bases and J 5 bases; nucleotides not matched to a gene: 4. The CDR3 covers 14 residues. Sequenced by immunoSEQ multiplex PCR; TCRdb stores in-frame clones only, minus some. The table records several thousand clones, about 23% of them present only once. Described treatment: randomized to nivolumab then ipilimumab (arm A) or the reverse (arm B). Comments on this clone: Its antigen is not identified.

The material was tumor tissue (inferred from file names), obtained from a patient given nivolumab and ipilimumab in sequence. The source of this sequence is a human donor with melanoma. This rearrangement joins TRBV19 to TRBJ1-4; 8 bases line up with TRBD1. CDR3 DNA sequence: TGTGCCAGTAGTCTGACAGGGGTAAATGAAAAACTGTTTTTT. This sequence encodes CASSLTGVNEKLFF.